This T cell receptor beta chain emerged from a study of blood T cell repertoires in COVID-19. CDR1 and CDR2 (germline): MNHEY, SVGAGI. The germline V and J ends were trimmed by 6 bases and 8 bases, with 13 bases remaining between them. This CDR3 has 13 residues. Data came from immunoSEQ multiplex PCR; TCRdb stores just in-frame clones and leaves some out. The repertoire consists of approximately 98,000 clones, with around 64% occurring once and the leading ten covering less than 2%. This sequence was found in a woman aged 35 to 49 with acute or convalescent COVID-19. Sequences were obtained from peripheral blood. The chain combines TRBV6-5 with TRBJ1-4, with a weak D call TRBD1 (5 bases). The DNA of the CDR3 is TGTGCCAGCAGAACAACAGGAGGGGAAAAACTGTTTTTT. It specifies CASRTTGGEKLFF.